This record covers a single T cell receptor beta chain. The CDR3 runs to 14 residues. V gave up 3 bases and J gave up 4 bases, with 13 bases separating them. The germline V gene has CDR1 SEHNR and CDR2 FQNEAQ (reference sequence). The data derive from a study of shared clonotypes between healthy human individuals. Over several immunoSEQ plates, each subset's genomic DNA was distributed in even portions. Clones were read by immunoSEQ multiplex PCR, and TCRdb kept only the in-frame ones, dropping some. The table shows more than 1 million clones, with 75% to 85% occurring only once. Sequenced material: memory CD4+ T cells from PBMCs. Described subset: CD45RA-negative fraction. The TCR was taken from a young man in good health. Some clones in this sample may be carry-over from other donors' samples. This chain joins TRBV7-9 and TRBJ2-7; possible D gene TRBD2, 5 bases. For the CDR3, the DNA is TGTGCCAGCAGCTTTCGGGATCTTGGGTACGAGCAGTACTTC. It encodes CASSFRDLGYEQYF.